This TCR beta chain was obtained from a study of CD8+ T cells in alopecia areata. On the study more broadly: A regimen of oral tofacitinib, 5 to 10 mg twice daily, was given to treated patients. Tofacitinib was given for 6 to 18 months, then stopped for 6 months. Study-wide results and limits: There were many expanded lesional clones persisting in scalp and blood during tofacitinib. Researchers report lesional scalp, most notably alopecia totalis/universalis, outstripped normal scalp in clonality.

Treatment here: oral pan-JAK inhibitor, 5-10 mg twice daily. V was cut by 3 bases and J by 3 bases, with 12 bases left in between. Germline CDR1 reads SGHRS; CDR2 reads YFSETQ. The CDR3 loop spans 14 amino acids. cDNA reverse transcribed from extracted RNA served as the sequencing template. The data were produced by immunoSEQ multiplex PCR, yet TCRdb's version contains in-frame clones alone and is incomplete. This table has hundreds of thousands of clones, about 60% appearing once. In its sample, this clone was seen a few times. As yet, its antigen is unknown. The receptor's source is a human donor with alopecia areata. This sample comprised CD4+ T cells sorted from blood, obtained around week 53, from a patient treated with tofacitinib. The genes are TRBV5-1 and TRBJ2-5; maybe TRBD1 (6 bases). The DNA of the CDR3 is TGCGCCAGCAGCTCCACAGGGCTGGAAGAGACCCAGTACTTC. Amino acid sequence: CASSSTGLEETQYF.